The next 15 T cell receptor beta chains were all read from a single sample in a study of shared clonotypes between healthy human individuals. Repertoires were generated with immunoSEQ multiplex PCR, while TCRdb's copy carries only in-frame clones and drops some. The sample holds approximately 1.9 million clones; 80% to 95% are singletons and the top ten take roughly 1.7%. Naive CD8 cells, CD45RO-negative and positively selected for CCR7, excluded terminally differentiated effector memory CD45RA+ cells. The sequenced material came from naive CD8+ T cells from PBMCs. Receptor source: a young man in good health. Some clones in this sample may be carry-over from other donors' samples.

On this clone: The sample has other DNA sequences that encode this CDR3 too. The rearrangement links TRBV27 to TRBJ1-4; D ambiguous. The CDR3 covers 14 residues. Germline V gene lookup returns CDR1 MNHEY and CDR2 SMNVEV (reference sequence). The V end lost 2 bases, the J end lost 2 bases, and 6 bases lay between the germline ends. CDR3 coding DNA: TGTGCCAGCAGTTTAGTTGGGACTAATGAAAAACTGTTTTTT. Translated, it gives CASSLVGTNEKLFF.

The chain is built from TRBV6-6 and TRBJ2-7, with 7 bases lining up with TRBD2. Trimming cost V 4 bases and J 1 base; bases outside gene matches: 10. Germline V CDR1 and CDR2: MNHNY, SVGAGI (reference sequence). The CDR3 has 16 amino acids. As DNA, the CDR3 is TGTGCCAGCAGTTCTTTCCTCGGGGGGAGATCCTACGAGCAGTACTTC. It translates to CASSSFLGGRSYEQYF.

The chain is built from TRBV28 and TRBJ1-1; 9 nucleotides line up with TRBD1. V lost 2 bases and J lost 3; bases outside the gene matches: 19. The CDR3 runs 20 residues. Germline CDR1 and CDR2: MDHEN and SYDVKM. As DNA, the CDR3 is TGTGCCAGCAGTTTAGCCCCCGGAATCCGGACAGGGGAGCCTGACACTGAAGCTTTCTTT. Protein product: CASSLAPGIRTGEPDTEAFF.

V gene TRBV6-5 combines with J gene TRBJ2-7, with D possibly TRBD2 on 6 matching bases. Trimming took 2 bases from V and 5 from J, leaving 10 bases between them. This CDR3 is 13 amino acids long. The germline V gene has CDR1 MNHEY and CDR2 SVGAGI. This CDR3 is CASSYLGRNEQYF. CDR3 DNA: TGTGCCAGCAGTTACCTAGGGAGGAACGAGCAGTACTTC.

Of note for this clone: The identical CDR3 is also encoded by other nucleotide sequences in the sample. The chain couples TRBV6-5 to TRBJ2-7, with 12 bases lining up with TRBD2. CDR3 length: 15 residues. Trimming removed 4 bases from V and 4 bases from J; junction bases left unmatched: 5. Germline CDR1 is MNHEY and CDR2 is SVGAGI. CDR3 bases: TGTGCCAGCAGTTCCCCGACTAGCGGGAGTTACGAGCAGTACTTC. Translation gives CASSSPTSGSYEQYF.

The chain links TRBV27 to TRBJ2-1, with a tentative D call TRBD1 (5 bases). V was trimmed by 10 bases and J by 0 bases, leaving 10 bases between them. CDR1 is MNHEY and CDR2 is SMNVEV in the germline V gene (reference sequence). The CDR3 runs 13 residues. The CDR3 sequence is CATGQYSYNEQFF. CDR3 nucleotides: TGTGCCACCGGACAATACTCCTACAATGAGCAGTTCTTC.

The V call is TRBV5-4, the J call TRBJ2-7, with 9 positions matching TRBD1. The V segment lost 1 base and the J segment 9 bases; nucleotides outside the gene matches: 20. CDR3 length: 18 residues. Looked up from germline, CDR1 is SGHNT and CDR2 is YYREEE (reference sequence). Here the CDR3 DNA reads TGTGCCAGCAGCTTGACGGGGACAGGGAATTTCTCTACGTTCGGGCAGTACTTC. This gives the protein CASSLTGTGNFSTFGQYF.

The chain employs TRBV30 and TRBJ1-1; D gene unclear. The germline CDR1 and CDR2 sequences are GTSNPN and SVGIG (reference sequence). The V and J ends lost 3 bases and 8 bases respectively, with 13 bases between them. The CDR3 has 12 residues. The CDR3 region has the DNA TGTGCCTGGAGCGCCCCTCAGGTCGAAGCTTTCTTT. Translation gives CAWSAPQVEAFF.

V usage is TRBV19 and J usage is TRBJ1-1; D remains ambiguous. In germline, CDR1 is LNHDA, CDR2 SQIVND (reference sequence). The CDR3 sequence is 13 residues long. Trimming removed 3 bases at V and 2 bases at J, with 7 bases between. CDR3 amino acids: CASSIKSNTEAFF. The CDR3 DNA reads TGTGCCAGTAGTATCAAGAGCAACACTGAAGCTTTCTTT. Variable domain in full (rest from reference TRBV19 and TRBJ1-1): DGGITQSPKYLFRKEGQNVTLSCEQNLNHDAMYWYRQDPGQGLRLIYYSQIVNDFQKGDIAEGYSVSREKKESFPLTVTSAQKNPTAFYLCASSIKSNTEAFFGQGTRLTVV.

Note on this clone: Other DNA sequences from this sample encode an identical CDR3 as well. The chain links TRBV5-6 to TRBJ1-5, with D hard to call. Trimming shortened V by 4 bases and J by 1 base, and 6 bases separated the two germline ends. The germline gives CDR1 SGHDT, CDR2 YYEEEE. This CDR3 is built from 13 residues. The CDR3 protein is CASSRGSNQPQHF. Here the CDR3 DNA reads TGTGCCAGCAGCCGGGGAAGCAATCAGCCCCAGCATTTT.

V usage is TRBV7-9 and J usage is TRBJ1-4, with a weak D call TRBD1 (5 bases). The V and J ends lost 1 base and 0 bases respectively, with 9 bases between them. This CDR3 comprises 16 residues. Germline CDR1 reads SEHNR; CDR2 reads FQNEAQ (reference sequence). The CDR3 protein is CASSLVPGATNEKLFF. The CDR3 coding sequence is TGTGCCAGCAGCTTAGTTCCGGGGGCAACTAATGAAAAACTGTTTTTT.

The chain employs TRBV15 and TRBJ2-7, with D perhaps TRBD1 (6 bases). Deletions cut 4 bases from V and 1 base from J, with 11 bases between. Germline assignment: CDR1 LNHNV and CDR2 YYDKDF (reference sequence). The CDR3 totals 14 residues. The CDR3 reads CATSKRTESYEQYF. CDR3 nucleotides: TGTGCCACCAGCAAACGGACAGAATCCTACGAGCAGTACTTC.

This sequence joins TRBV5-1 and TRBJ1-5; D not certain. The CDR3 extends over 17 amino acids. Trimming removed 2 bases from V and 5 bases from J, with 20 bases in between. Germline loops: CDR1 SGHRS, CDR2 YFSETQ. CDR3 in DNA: TGCGCCAGCAGCTTATTCGGGCCCCCATCGATCGATCAGCCCCAGCATTTT. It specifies CASSLFGPPSIDQPQHF.

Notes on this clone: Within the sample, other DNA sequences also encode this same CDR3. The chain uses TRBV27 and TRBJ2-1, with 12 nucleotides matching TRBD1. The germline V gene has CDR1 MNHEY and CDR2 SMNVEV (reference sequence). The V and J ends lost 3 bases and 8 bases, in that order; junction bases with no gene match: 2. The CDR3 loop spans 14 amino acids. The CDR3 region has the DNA TGTGCCAGCAGTTTGGGGACAGGGGGCGATGAGCAGTTCTTC. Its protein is CASSLGTGGDEQFF.

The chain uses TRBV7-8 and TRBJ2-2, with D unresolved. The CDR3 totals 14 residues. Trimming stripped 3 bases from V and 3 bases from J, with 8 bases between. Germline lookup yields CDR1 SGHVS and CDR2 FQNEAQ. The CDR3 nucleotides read TGTGCCAGCAGCTTCAGTGTATACACCGGGGAGCTGTTTTTT. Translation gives CASSFSVYTGELFF.